Listed here are 24 T cell receptor beta chains from one sample, sequenced in a study of a mutant IDH1 vaccine in newly diagnosed glioma. As to time point: week 23, last vaccination. The content of each vaccine dose was 300 ug of mutant IDH1 20-mer peptide, and topical imiquimod accompanied it. No antigens are known for them. TCRdb's table, derived via immunoSEQ multiplex PCR, lists solely in-frame clones and lacks some. The sample has around 78,000 clones; roughly 85% are singletons. Here the sequenced sample was PBMCs, taken from a glioma patient whose treatment included an IDH1 peptide vaccine. These receptors were obtained from a young man with glioma. Some clones in this sample may be carry-over from other donors' samples.

The rearrangement uses TRBV5-1 and TRBJ2-7, with D perhaps TRBD2 (6 bases). V was cut by 0 bases and J by 3 bases, with 7 bases left in between. The CDR3 sequence is 13 residues long. CDR1 is SGHRS and CDR2 is YFSETQ in the germline V gene. CDR3 in DNA: TGCGCCAGCAGCTTGGGCGGGGACTACGAGCAGTACTTC. It specifies CASSLGGDYEQYF.

This clone was counted a single time. The CDR3 bases are TGTGCCTGGACACCGGGGTGGGCTAATGAAAAACTGTTTTTT. It specifies CAWTPGWANEKLFF. The J gene is TRBJ1-4, the V gene TRBV30; D gene ambiguous. Deletions cut 4 bases from V and 3 bases from J, with 12 bases between. This CDR3 comprises 14 residues. The V gene's germline CDR1 is GTSNPN and CDR2 SVGIG (reference sequence).

The chain recombines TRBV5-4 with TRBJ2-3, with D perhaps matching TRBD1 or TRBD2 (5 bases each). The CDR3 spans 16 residues. Germline-derived CDR1 and CDR2 are SGHNT and YYREEE (reference sequence). The V gene lost 3 bases and the J gene lost 1 base, with 15 bases spanning the gap. Here the CDR3 reads CASSSKALGGTDTQYF. The CDR3 DNA follows: TGTGCCAGCAGCTCGAAGGCCCTGGGGGGCACAGATACGCAGTATTTT.

In nucleotides, the CDR3 is TGTGCCAGCAGTTTGACGGGACCTGGAAACACCATATATTTT. Its protein product is CASSLTGPGNTIYF. The chain is built from TRBV6-6 and TRBJ1-3, with D possibly TRBD1 on 5 matching bases. CDR1 and CDR2 from the germline V gene are MNHNY and SVGAGI (reference sequence). The CDR3 is 14 residues long. V dropped 4 bases and J dropped 2 bases, with 9 bases sitting between them.

The chain joins TRBV2 to TRBJ2-7; tentatively, D is TRBD1 (7 bases). The CDR3 contains 14 residues. Germline CDR1 reads SNHLY; CDR2 reads FYNNEI. V was pared by 6 bases and J by 5 bases, with 17 bases between. CDR3 nucleotide sequence: TGTGCCAGCAGCCAGGGGGGCCTGAGGGACGAGCAGTACTTC. Its protein is CASSQGGLRDEQYF.

V gene TRBV4-1 combines with J gene TRBJ2-7, with D perhaps matching TRBD1 (5 bases). The germline CDR1 and CDR2 sequences are MGHRA and YSYEKL. V lost 4 bases to trimming and J lost 2 bases, with 18 bases between them. CDR3 length equals 16 residues. The CDR3 DNA is TGCGCCAGCAGCCCCAGGGCCACCCTAAAGGCCTACGAGCAGTACTTC. Amino acids: CASSPRATLKAYEQYF.

The chain combines TRBV27 with TRBJ1-2, with D unresolved. V was trimmed by 4 bases and J by 4 bases, leaving 13 bases between them. Per the germline V gene, CDR1 is MNHEY and CDR2 is SMNVEV (reference sequence). This CDR3 has 14 amino acids. This CDR3 is CASSSYPPRYGYTF. As DNA, the CDR3 is TGTGCCAGCAGTTCATACCCTCCCCGCTATGGCTACACCTTC.

The gene calls are TRBV10-1 and TRBJ2-7; TRBD2 aligns across 9 bases. CDR3 length: 16 residues. Per germline, CDR1 WNHNN and CDR2 SYGVQD (reference sequence). Germline trimming cut 0 bases from V and 2 bases from J; bases unmatched to any gene: 5. The CDR3 spells CASSESGLATAYEQYF. Written as DNA, the CDR3 is TGCGCCAGCAGTGAGTCCGGACTAGCGACCGCCTACGAGCAGTACTTC.

This chain connects TRBV2 to TRBJ1-6; D uncertain. The germline gives CDR1 SNHLY, CDR2 FYNNEI. Trimming took off 6 bases at V and 0 bases at J, with 12 bases between the two ends. The CDR3 length is 16 residues. CDR3 in amino acids: CASRRSIVSYNSPLHF. CDR3 nucleotides: TGTGCCAGCAGGCGTTCCATAGTCTCCTATAATTCACCCCTCCACTTT. Looking up the rest from reference TRBV2 and TRBJ1-6 gives the full variable domain: EPEVTQTPSHQVTQMGQEVILRCVPISNHLYFYWYRQILGQKVEFLVSFYNNEISEKSEIFDDQFSVERPDGSNFTLKIRSTKLEDSAMYFCASRRSIVSYNSPLHFGNGTRLTVT.

Of note for this clone: An end of the junction differs from the germline gene, which may be a read error. The same CDR3 also results from other DNA sequences found in this sample. This sequence joins TRBV5-8 and TRBJ1-4, with 9 bases fitting TRBD1. The CDR3 contains 18 residues. CDR1 is SGHTS, CDR2 YDEGEE, per germline. The CDR3 sequence: CASSTYRGRIGSFEKLFF. The CDR3 DNA follows: TGTGCCAGCAGCACCTACAGGGGGCGCATAGGATCTTTTGAAAAACTGTTCTTT.

The CDR3 loop reads CASAGANNEQFF. CDR3 sequence (DNA): TGTGCCAGCGCTGGGGCAAACAATGAGCAGTTCTTC. The V call is TRBV4-2, the J call TRBJ2-1; D might be TRBD1 (5 bases). The CDR3 sequence is 12 residues long. The V and J ends lost 8 bases and 5 bases respectively, with 10 bases between them. The germline V gene encodes CDR1 LGHNA and CDR2 YNFKEQ.

The V gene is TRBV19, the J gene TRBJ1-4; possible D gene TRBD1, 5 bases. The CDR3 totals 14 residues. Germline assignment: CDR1 LNHDA and CDR2 SQIVND (reference sequence). The V end lost 3 bases, the J end lost 6 bases, and 11 bases lay between the germline ends. CDR3 bases: TGTGCCAGTAGTATGCTCAGGGTGGATGAAAAACTGTTTTTT. Amino acids: CASSMLRVDEKLFF.

CDR3 nucleotide sequence: TGCGCCAGCTGCGACTCGGGCGGTCTTTCCTACGAGCAGTACTTC. It yields the protein CASCDSGGLSYEQYF. The chain is built from TRBV5-1 and TRBJ2-7; the D is unclear. The CDR3 extends over 15 amino acids. V was cut by 7 bases and J by 1 base, with 18 bases left in between. Germline V CDR1 and CDR2: SGHRS, YFSETQ.

Worth noting for this clone: A read error may account for a junction end that differs from germline. V is TRBV2 and J is TRBJ1-2; a possible D gene is TRBD1 (5 bases). This CDR3 comprises 14 residues. The V gene's germline CDR1 is SNHLY and CDR2 FYNNEI. CDR3 sequence: CASSGDRLHYGYAF. The CDR3 DNA sequence: TGTGCCAGCAGTGGGGACCGCCTCCACTATGGCTACGCCTTC.

The J gene is TRBJ1-1, the V gene TRBV6-5; D is unclear. Germline V gene sequence: CDR1 MNHEY, CDR2 SVGAGI. This CDR3 has 16 amino acids. The V end lost 0 bases, the J end lost 4 bases, and 15 bases lay between the germline ends. CDR3 region: CASSYSWGEMGTEAFF. The CDR3 DNA sequence: TGTGCCAGCAGTTACTCATGGGGAGAAATGGGCACTGAAGCTTTCTTT.

As to this clone: Germline and junction disagree at one end, which may indicate a read error. The chain links TRBV2 to TRBJ2-1, with 11 bases aligning to TRBD2. Germline V gene data show CDR1 as SNHLY and CDR2 as FYNNEI. The CDR3 runs 15 residues. Written as DNA, the CDR3 is TGTGCCAACAGTATACTAGCGGGAGATAACAATGAGCAGTTCTTC. Amino acids: CANSILAGDNNEQFF. The full variable domain, with the rest looked up from reference TRBV2 and TRBJ2-1, is EPEVTQTPSHQVTQMGQEVILRCVPISNHLYFYWYRQILGQKVEFLVSFYNNEISEKSEIFDDQFSVERPDGSNFTLKIRSTKLEDSAMYFCANSILAGDNNEQFFGPGTRLTVL.

The rearrangement joins TRBV6-1 to TRBJ1-2, with a tentative D call TRBD1 (5 bases). V was trimmed by 2 bases and J by 8 bases, leaving 12 bases between them. This CDR3 comprises 13 residues. Per the germline V gene, CDR1 is MNHNS and CDR2 is SASEGT. The CDR3 DNA follows: TGTGCCAGCAGTGAAAATTCAGGGAGAGGCTACACCTTC. Its protein product is CASSENSGRGYTF.

The genes are TRBV9 and TRBJ2-7; D gene unclear. Trimming removed 3 bases from V and 7 bases from J, with 14 bases in between. The CDR3 is 13 amino acids. CDR1 SGDLS and CDR2 YYNGEE come from the germline V gene. In DNA form, the CDR3 reads TGTGCCAGCAGCGCTTCGGGCGGCGTAGAGCAGTACTTC. Translated, it gives CASSASGGVEQYF.

The V and J genes are TRBV27 and TRBJ1-1, with unresolved D. With 4 bases removed from V and 2 bases from J, the gap between germline ends came to 17 bases. CDR1 and CDR2 from the germline V gene are MNHEY and SMNVEV (reference sequence). CDR3 length equals 16 residues. The chain's CDR3 is CASSYNRPTLNTEAFF. The CDR3 DNA sequence: TGTGCCAGCAGTTATAACAGACCAACTTTAAACACTGAAGCTTTCTTT.

This chain links TRBV19 with TRBJ2-2; 9 bases map to TRBD1. Germline assignment: CDR1 LNHDA and CDR2 SQIVND (reference sequence). V gave up 5 bases and J gave up 5 bases; unmatched junction bases: 9. CDR3 size: 16 residues. The CDR3 protein is CASSDGQGRWTGELFF. In DNA form, the CDR3 reads TGTGCCAGTAGTGACGGACAGGGGCGATGGACCGGGGAGCTGTTTTTT.

The genes are TRBV2 and TRBJ2-5; no reliable D call. The germline CDR1 and CDR2 sequences are SNHLY and FYNNEI. The CDR3 extends over 12 amino acids. Trimming took 5 bases from V and 3 from J, leaving 7 bases between them. As DNA, the CDR3 is TGTGCCAGCAGTCGCCATGAAGAGACCCAGTACTTC. It yields the protein CASSRHEETQYF.

The gene calls are TRBV6-6 and TRBJ1-1; no reliable D call. V shed 0 bases and J shed 3 bases, with 8 bases lying between them. The CDR3 has 14 residues. Germline CDR1 MNHNY, CDR2 SVGAGI (reference sequence). CDR3 sequence reads: CASSYSSSDTEAFF. In nucleotides, the CDR3 is TGTGCCAGCAGTTACTCCAGCTCTGACACTGAAGCTTTCTTT.

V and J are TRBV15 and TRBJ1-3; D unresolved. Deletions cut 4 bases from V and 4 bases from J, with 8 bases between. CDR3 length: 13 residues. CDR1 is LNHNV and CDR2 is YYDKDF in the germline V gene (reference sequence). CDR3 sequence: CATSINRGNTIYF. In DNA, the CDR3 is TGTGCCACCAGCATTAACAGAGGAAACACCATATATTTT.

The chain links TRBV13 to TRBJ1-4; 11 nucleotides align to TRBD1. CDR3 length: 14 residues. Germline V gene sequence: CDR1 PRHDT, CDR2 FYEKMQ (reference sequence). The J segment lost 10 bases and the V segment lost 5 bases, leaving 6 bases of the junction unmatched. For the CDR3, the DNA is TGTGCCAGCAGCACGGGACAGGGGGGACGAAAACTGTTTTTT. Protein: CASSTGQGGRKLFF.